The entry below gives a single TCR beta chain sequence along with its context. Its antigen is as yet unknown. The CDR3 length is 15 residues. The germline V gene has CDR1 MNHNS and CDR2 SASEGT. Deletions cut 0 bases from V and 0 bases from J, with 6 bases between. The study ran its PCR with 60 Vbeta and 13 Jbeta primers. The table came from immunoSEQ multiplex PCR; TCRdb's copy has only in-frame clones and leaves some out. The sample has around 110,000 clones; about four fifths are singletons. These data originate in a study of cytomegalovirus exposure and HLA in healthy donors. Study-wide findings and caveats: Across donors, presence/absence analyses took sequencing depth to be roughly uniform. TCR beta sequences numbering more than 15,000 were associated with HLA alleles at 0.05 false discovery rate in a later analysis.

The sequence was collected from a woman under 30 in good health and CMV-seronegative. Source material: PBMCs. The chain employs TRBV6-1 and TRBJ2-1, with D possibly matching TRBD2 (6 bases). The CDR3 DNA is TGTGCCAGCAGTGAAGCTAGCGGCTCCTACAATGAGCAGTTCTTC. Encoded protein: CASSEASGSYNEQFF.